Described below is a single T cell receptor (beta chain) sequence and its context. There is no known antigen for this receptor. Within one base of it there is no much larger clone, and no base qualities were kept. TCR cDNA was made using 5'RACE template switching, a step that added a universal primer site and unique molecular identifiers. Priming for cDNA synthesis came from both the TCR alpha and TCR beta constant segments. Library amplification involved two PCR steps, and the second step added sample barcodes and sequencing adapters. Libraries were sequenced on Illumina HiSeq 2500 (2x100 bp) or NovaSeq (2x150 bp). On the authors' methods: Reads were demultiplexed and collapsed into UMI consensus sequences with MIGEC, and V(D)J alignment was performed with MiXCR. Using edgeR on replicate PBMC samples, clonotypes were called vaccine-responding if FDR was below 0.01 and the log2 fold change was above 5 up to day 15. CD4 or CD8 identity was assigned to each bulk clonotype according to whether the clonotype was present at higher abundance in the sequenced CD4 repertoire or the sequenced CD8 repertoire. TCRdb took the public reads, trimmed them with fastp at Q25, ran MiXCR for clone calling and kept in-frame beta chains. When rows share a CDR3 protein, they turn into one entry using the most common DNA and genes. The V and J calls reflect TCRdb's pipeline rather than the authors' work. The sample includes approximately 550,000 distinct CDR3 sequences, with roughly 13% observed a single time. The ten top clones hold over 12% of the sample.

The data stem from a study of T cells after yellow fever vaccination (dated by TCRdb to about 2019). General notes on the study: The SMART-Seq v4 Ultra Low Input RNA kit was used to prepare libraries from fractions with low cell numbers. To track T-cell clones before and after primary and booster YFV17D yellow fever vaccination, bulk TCR alpha and beta repertoires were sequenced longitudinally. The cohort comprised two healthy male donors, one aged 18 to 30 and one aged 30 to 40 years. Blood was drawn at multiple timepoints before and after primary and secondary immunization, with bulk PBMC replicates and cell subsets isolated.

Overall study outcomes, separate from this receptor: The study included only two donors, which limits how far the findings can be generalized. Most clones expanded after primary vaccination were re-detected after the booster (96% of CD4 and roughly 87% of CD8), suggesting broad memory maintenance. Computational filtering was required because FACS-sorted repertoires could contain abundant contaminating clonotypes from the bulk population. A small share of clonotypes occurred in both CD4 and CD8 compartments, likely arising from convergent recombination. The secondary T-cell response was found to be weaker but faster than the primary response, with a peak reached on day 5 rather than on day 15.

In the paper's terms, the treatment or condition label means: live attenuated yellow fever vaccine strain. At every blood-draw timepoint, two biological replicates of bulk PBMCs were collected. PBMCs were isolated from peripheral blood using a standard Ficoll-Paque protocol. TriZol was used to extract RNA from bulk PBMCs, from CD4 and CD8 fractions, and from dextramer-positive and dextramer-negative fractions. Sequenced material: PBMCs, taken on the day of the yellow fever booster vaccination. The source is a man aged 30 to 39 who received the YFV17D yellow fever vaccine.

CDR3 loop: CASEGVAGSETQYF. The bases read TGCGCCTCGGAGGGGGTAGCGGGATCAGAGACCCAGTACTTC. The chain was built from TRBV10-2 and TRBJ2-5; the central 8 bases match TRBD2. CDR1 and CDR2, per the germline V gene, are WSHSY and SAAADI. The CDR3 holds 14 amino acids from the cysteine to the phenylalanine. The retained sequence is limited to the CDR3, 42 bases, with the frame set at the first base. Unmatched junction bases come to 12, with V trimmed by 11 bases and J by 4 bases.